Listed below are T cell receptor beta chains from one sample, sequenced in a study of blood T cell repertoires in COVID-19. Repertoires were generated with immunoSEQ multiplex PCR, while TCRdb's copy carries only in-frame clones and drops some. The table has a few hundred thousand clones, 85% to 90% seen once. Sequences were obtained from PBMCs or T cells enriched from blood (not recorded which). These receptors came from a woman in her fifties or sixties who had recovered from COVID-19. The CDR3 runs from the conserved cysteine through the conserved F or W. Fields, in order: J gene, D gene, V gene, CDR3 length, clone size, CDR3 DNA, CDR3 protein. The D gene is left open where the match is weak. Clone size is shown for a subset of rows, as once, few, many or a class of expanded clone.

TRBJ2-7 TRBD2 TRBV5-1 15 . TGCGCCAGCAGCTCCACTAGCGGGGGAACCTACGAGCAGTACTTC CASSSTSGGTYEQYF
TRBJ2-2 . TRBV2 14 . TGTGCCAGCAGTGAAAACATCTACACCGGGGAGCTGTTTTTT CASSENIYTGELFF
TRBJ2-5 . TRBV3-1/TRBV3-2 14 . TGTGCCAGCAGCCAAGGGAGCGTCCAAGAGACCCAGTACTTC CASSQGSVQETQYF
TRBJ2-1 TRBD2 TRBV4-1 19 . TGCGCCAGCAGCCTTGGAGGTCGGGGTACGGCGGGGGGTATAAATGAGCAGTTCTTC CASSLGGRGTAGGINEQFF
TRBJ2-5 . TRBV3-1/TRBV3-2 17 . TGTGCCAGCAGCATGAGGCCCGACCTGGGTCCCCAAGAGACCCAGTACTTC CASSMRPDLGPQETQYF
TRBJ1-2 . TRBV12-3/TRBV12-4 13 . TGTGCCAGCAGTCCGCGTGCTAACTATGGCTACACCTTC CASSPRANYGYTF
TRBJ2-5 . TRBV21-1 15 . TGTGCCAGCAGCAGTGAGGGGGCCGGGGCAGAGACCCAGTACTTC CASSSEGAGAETQYF
TRBJ1-5 . TRBV2 16 . TGTGCCAGCCCTCTTGGGCAGGGCGGTGAGCGTCAGCCCCAGCATTTT CASPLGQGGERQPQHF
TRBJ2-7 . TRBV3-1/TRBV3-2 15 . TGTGCCAGCAGCCAATACCAGGGGAGCTCCTACGAGCAGTACTTC CASSQYQGSSYEQYF
TRBJ2-7 . TRBV24-1 13 once TGTGCCACCAGTGGATCTAGCGACTACGAGCAGTACTTC CATSGSSDYEQYF
TRBJ1-6 . TRBV11-2 16 . TGTGCCAGCAGCTCGCCTGACAGAGGCTATAATTCACCCCTCCACTTT CASSSPDRGYNSPLHF
TRBJ2-3 TRBD2 TRBV7-8 17 . TGTGCCAGCAGCTTAGAGTATCGGGCGGGGGTCACAGATACGCAGTATTTT CASSLEYRAGVTDTQYF
TRBJ1-5 . TRBV6-5 15 . TGTGCCAGCAGGCGGACAGTGAGAAGCAATCAGCCCCAGCATTTT CASRRTVRSNQPQHF
TRBJ1-6 . TRBV10-3 16 . TGTGCCATCAGAGACTACACTAGCTCCTATAATTCACCCCTCCACTTT CAIRDYTSSYNSPLHF
TRBJ1-2 . TRBV4-3 16 . TGCGCCAGCAGCCAAGAGGTGGGGGGATTTGGGCATGGCTACACCTTC CASSQEVGGFGHGYTF
TRBJ1-2 TRBD1 TRBV15 16 . TGTGCCACCAGCAGGGGACAGGGGTTGCGCACGTATGGCTACACCTTC CATSRGQGLRTYGYTF
TRBJ1-1 TRBD1 TRBV9 15 . TGTGCCAGCAGCGAGACAGGGGGCGGAAGAACTGAAGCTTTCTTT CASSETGGGRTEAFF
TRBJ1-1 . TRBV28 15 . TGTGCCAGCAGTTTATGGGGGGGGCGCTTCACTGAAGCTTTCTTT CASSLWGGRFTEAFF
TRBJ1-5 . TRBV19 13 . TGTGCCAGTAGTGGACAGATTTATCAGCCCCAGCATTTT CASSGQIYQPQHF
TRBJ2-5 . TRBV5-5 17 . TGTGCCAGCAGCTTTACCCTCGGGGGAGAGTACCAAGAGACCCAGTACTTC CASSFTLGGEYQETQYF
TRBJ1-1 TRBD1 TRBV24-1 13 . TGTGCAACCAGGACAGGGTCGAACACTGAAGCTTTCTTT CATRTGSNTEAFF
TRBJ1-5 TRBD1 TRBV19 16 once TGTGCCAGTACCATGGACAGGCCCCGTAGCAATCAGCCCCAGCATTTT CASTMDRPRSNQPQHF
TRBJ2-1 . TRBV5-1 16 . TGCGCCAGCAGATCCTCAGGGGCCCTTACCTACAATGAGCAGTTCTTC CASRSSGALTYNEQFF
TRBJ1-1 . TRBV10-3 14 . TGTGCCATCAGTGGGCAGGGGACGAGCACTGAAGCTTTCTTT CAISGQGTSTEAFF
TRBJ1-6 TRBD1 TRBV6-5 16 . TGTGCCAGCAGTTACCGGGGACAGGCTTGGGATTCACCCCTCCACTTT CASSYRGQAWDSPLHF